This entry lists 27 T cell receptor beta chains sequenced from one sample in a study of T cell responses to AZD1222 COVID-19 vaccine. Only in-frame clones appear in the TCRdb table, and some are missing; sequencing was by immunoSEQ multiplex PCR. The data contain about 120,000 clones, 85% to 95% of them singletons. The sequenced sample was peripheral blood, obtained on day 0 of AZD1222 vaccination. These receptor sequences come from an adult in good health.

This clone was recorded only once. The chain couples TRBV14 to TRBJ2-1; D gene unclear. This CDR3 is 16 amino acids long. Germline CDR1 SGHDN, CDR2 FVKESK. Between the trimmed V and J ends, which lost 0 bases and 0 bases, there was a span of 9 bases. The CDR3 sequence is CASSQDLGSSYNEQFF. CDR3 DNA: TGTGCCAGCAGCCAAGATCTTGGTAGCTCCTACAATGAGCAGTTCTTC.

The chain links TRBV5-1 to TRBJ1-2; D remains ambiguous. Germline lookup yields CDR1 SGHRS and CDR2 YFSETQ. Trimming took 4 bases from V and 6 from J, leaving 10 bases between them. This CDR3 spans 12 amino acids. CDR3 protein: CASSRALDGYTF. The CDR3 DNA follows: TGCGCCAGCAGCCGAGCCTTGGATGGCTACACCTTC. The entire variable domain, with the rest obtained from reference TRBV5-1 and TRBJ1-2, is as follows: KAGVTQTPRYLIKTRGQQVTLSCSPISGHRSVSWYQQTPGQGLQFLFEYFSETQRNKGNFPGRFSGRQFSNSRSEMNVSTLELGDSALYLCASSRALDGYTFGSGTRLTVV.

The chain uses TRBV3-1 (or the pseudogene TRBV3-2) and TRBJ2-7, with a tentative D call TRBD2 (5 bases). Germline values: CDR1 LGHDT, CDR2 YNNKEL (reference sequence). Trimming stripped 10 bases from V and 3 bases from J, with 16 bases between. The CDR3 length is 13 residues. The CDR3 reads CATADPGGYEQYF. The CDR3 DNA reads as TGTGCCACCGCGGACCCAGGAGGCTACGAGCAGTACTTC.

V and J are TRBV27 and TRBJ1-2, with a tentative D call TRBD1 (5 bases). The CDR3 spans 13 residues. Germline loops: CDR1 MNHEY, CDR2 SMNVEV (reference sequence). Trimming shortened V by 4 bases and J by 4 bases, and 10 bases separated the two germline ends. The CDR3 DNA sequence: TGTGCCAGCAGTTCCACAGGTTTCTATGGCTACACCTTC. Translation: CASSSTGFYGYTF.

The chain recombines TRBV6-7 with TRBJ1-5, with 7 bases matching TRBD1. TRBV6-7 is annotated as an ORF whose role is uncertain. The V segment lost 9 bases and the J segment 7 bases; nucleotides outside the gene matches: 12. There are 14 residues in the CDR3. Written as DNA, the CDR3 is TGTGCCAGTTCGGGACAGTCAGGAGGACAGCCCCAGCATTTT. Its protein is CASSGQSGGQPQHF.

The chain combines TRBV9 with TRBJ2-5; D remains unclear. Germline V gives CDR1 SGDLS, CDR2 YYNGEE. The V end was cut by 4 bases, the J end by 5 bases, with 15 bases between. The CDR3 has 14 amino acids. CDR3 sequence: CASSHRGLGETQYF. CDR3 sequence (DNA): TGTGCCAGCAGCCACCGCGGATTGGGGGAGACCCAGTACTTC.

The V call is TRBV9, the J call TRBJ1-1; D is undetermined. Germline V gives CDR1 SGDLS, CDR2 YYNGEE. Trimming pared 0 bases from V and 0 bases from J, leaving 9 bases between. The CDR3 has 15 amino acids. The CDR3 DNA reads as TGTGCCAGCAGCGTAGTTGGCAGTTTGAACACTGAAGCTTTCTTT. Encoded protein: CASSVVGSLNTEAFF.

This clone was seen a single time. The rearrangement joins TRBV7-3 to TRBJ1-5; no firm D call. CDR3 length: 13 amino acids. Germline V gene sequence: CDR1 SGHTA, CDR2 FQGTGA. Trimming removed 1 base from V and 10 bases from J, with 11 bases in between. The CDR3 DNA reads as TGTGCCAGCAGCTTAAGGGCAGGAGATCCCCAGCATTTT. Translating it yields CASSLRAGDPQHF.

The chain has TRBV6-5 and TRBJ1-1; no reliable D call. CDR3 size: 16 residues. Germline V gene lookup returns CDR1 MNHEY and CDR2 SVGAGI. V lost 0 bases and J 3 bases, leaving 14 bases between the germline ends. The CDR3 sequence: CASSYSIQGGDTEAFF. CDR3 nucleotide sequence: TGTGCCAGCAGTTACTCGATCCAAGGTGGCGACACTGAAGCTTTCTTT.

The chain combines TRBV28 with TRBJ2-1, with D maybe TRBD1 (5 bases). V was cut by 7 bases and J by 8 bases, with 15 bases left in between. Looked up from germline, CDR1 is MDHEN and CDR2 is SYDVKM. This CDR3 contains 13 residues. CDR3 amino acids: CASTPLRVDEQFF. The CDR3 region has the DNA TGTGCCAGCACCCCACTCAGGGTCGATGAGCAGTTCTTC. The variable domain in full, completed from reference TRBV28 and TRBJ2-1, reads DVKVTQSSRYLVKRTGEKVFLECVQDMDHENMFWYRQDPGLGLRLIYFSYDVKMKEKGDIPEGYSVSREKKERFSLILESASTNQTSMYLCASTPLRVDEQFFGPGTRLTVL.

The chain joins TRBV6-5 to TRBJ2-1; 11 bases map to TRBD2. Germline lookup yields CDR1 MNHEY and CDR2 SVGAGI. The CDR3 runs 16 residues. The V gene end was trimmed by 3 bases and the J gene end by 7 bases; junction bases not matched to a gene: 8. The CDR3 sequence is CASSYPKLAGGNEQFF. CDR3 coding DNA: TGTGCCAGCAGTTATCCGAAATTAGCGGGAGGGAATGAGCAGTTCTTC.

This chain joins TRBV5-6 and TRBJ1-2; D is perhaps TRBD1 (6 bases). CDR3 size: 13 residues. Trimming stripped 5 bases from V and 4 bases from J, with 12 bases between. Germline loops: CDR1 SGHDT, CDR2 YYEEEE. The CDR3 sequence is CASRLSGAYGYTF. The CDR3 DNA follows: TGTGCCAGCAGGCTTTCGGGGGCCTATGGCTACACCTTC.

This chain links TRBV7-2 with TRBJ2-7; TRBD1 aligns across 8 bases. The trim removed 3 bases at V and 9 bases at J, leaving 7 bases unmatched. Germline values: CDR1 SGHTA, CDR2 FQGNSA. The CDR3 runs 13 residues. CDR3 bases: TGTGCCAGCAGCTTCGAACAGGGGGGTGTGCAGTACTTC. Its translation is CASSFEQGGVQYF.

This chain uses TRBV7-6 with TRBJ1-1; D is unresolved. Deletions cut 5 bases from V and 6 bases from J, with 7 bases between. Germline values: CDR1 SGHVS, CDR2 FNYEAQ. The CDR3 consists of 11 residues. The CDR3 DNA is TGTGCCAGCAGCCCATATTCTGAAGCTTTCTTT. Translated, it gives CASSPYSEAFF.

The chain links TRBV27 to TRBJ2-2; 9 bases are a match to TRBD2. V gave up 8 bases and J gave up 3 bases; unmatched junction bases: 4. There are 14 residues in the CDR3. In germline, CDR1 is MNHEY, CDR2 SMNVEV (reference sequence). The CDR3 loop is CASARLADTGELFF. CDR3 bases: TGTGCCAGCGCCCGACTAGCGGACACCGGGGAGCTGTTTTTT.

The chain is built from TRBV7-9 and TRBJ1-2; 8 bases are shared with TRBD1. The CDR3 extends over 15 amino acids. Germline V gives CDR1 SEHNR, CDR2 FQNEAQ (reference sequence). Trimming took 5 bases from V and 4 from J; bases not matched to a gene: 9. The DNA for the CDR3 is TGTGCCAGCAGCCAAGGACAGGGAGCCCTCTATGGCTACACCTTC. This translates into CASSQGQGALYGYTF.

The gene calls are TRBV5-5 and TRBJ1-2; D perhaps matches TRBD1 (5 bases). The germline CDR1 and CDR2 sequences are SGHKS and YYEKEE (reference sequence). Trimming removed 6 bases from V and 3 bases from J, with 12 bases in between. The CDR3 length is 13 residues. The CDR3 loop is CASTFLGDYGYTF. CDR3 DNA: TGTGCCAGCACCTTTCTAGGGGACTATGGCTACACCTTC.

J is TRBJ1-6 and V is TRBV18, with 7 bases fitting TRBD1. V lost 3 bases to trimming and J lost 5 bases; unmatched junction nucleotides: 7. From germline, CDR1 is KGHSH and CDR2 LQKENI. The CDR3 has 16 amino acids. Written as DNA, the CDR3 is TGTGCCAGCTCACCGGTGTTGGGGACAGATAATTCACCCCTCCACTTT. As protein: CASSPVLGTDNSPLHF.

The V call is TRBV4-2, the J call TRBJ2-1; D possibly corresponds to TRBD2 (7 bases). V lost 0 bases, J lost 1 base, and 10 bases lay in between. Germline-derived CDR1 and CDR2 are LGHNA and YNFKEQ. CDR3 length: 16 residues. The CDR3 reads CASSQERGGSYNEQFF. CDR3 bases: TGTGCCAGCAGCCAAGAGAGGGGGGGTTCCTACAATGAGCAGTTCTTC.

The rearrangement links TRBV6-5 to TRBJ1-2, with TRBD1 as a possible D gene (5 bases). CDR3 length equals 14 residues. Germline CDR1 MNHEY, CDR2 SVGAGI. V lost 4 bases and J 8 bases, leaving 17 bases between the germline ends. CDR3: CASSFDRKPKGYTF. The DNA for the CDR3 is TGTGCCAGCAGTTTCGACAGAAAACCGAAGGGCTACACCTTC.

The chain carries TRBV10-2 and TRBJ2-7, with D hard to call. V lost 2 bases and J 3 bases, leaving 11 bases between the germline ends. CDR1 WSHSY and CDR2 SAAADI come from the germline V gene. The CDR3 sequence is 14 residues long. CDR3 bases: TGCGCCAGCAGTGAGCCGTGGCAGCTCTACGAGCAGTACTTC. Translated, it gives CASSEPWQLYEQYF.

The chain is built from TRBV12-3 or TRBV12-4 and TRBJ1-1; TRBD1 is a possible D gene (5 bases). The V end was cut by 4 bases, the J end by 6 bases, with 9 bases between. The CDR3 contains 12 residues. The DNA of the CDR3 is TGTGCCAGCAGTTGGGGGTCATCTGAAGCTTTCTTT. It is translated as CASSWGSSEAFF.

This sequence joins TRBV28 and TRBJ1-1; perhaps TRBD1 as D (6 bases). The germline gives CDR1 MDHEN, CDR2 SYDVKM. Trimming removed 6 bases at V and 10 bases at J, with 18 bases between. The CDR3 has 13 amino acids. The CDR3 DNA reads TGTGCCAGCAGCCAATGGGGGCCAGGGGTAGCTTTCTTT. This sequence encodes CASSQWGPGVAFF.

The chain couples TRBV7-8 to TRBJ2-3, with a tentative D call TRBD1 (5 bases). The germline V gene has CDR1 SGHVS and CDR2 FQNEAQ. V lost 3 bases to trimming and J lost 3 bases, with 19 bases between them. The length of the CDR3 is 17 residues. The CDR3 bases are TGTGCCAGCAGCTTCAGGCACAGGCAGGGCAGAACAGATACGCAGTATTTT. Its protein is CASSFRHRQGRTDTQYF.

CDR3 in amino acids: CASSPQPTYEQYF. The DNA for the CDR3 is TGTGCCAGCAGTCCACAACCTACCTACGAGCAGTACTTC. The rearrangement uses TRBV27 and TRBJ2-7; D gene ambiguous. The V end was cut by 5 bases, the J end by 2 bases, with 10 bases between. Per germline, CDR1 MNHEY and CDR2 SMNVEV (reference sequence). The CDR3 covers 13 residues.

DNA of the CDR3: TGTGCCAGCAGCCAAGAAGCGAGCACAGATACGCAGTATTTT. This codes for CASSQEASTDTQYF. The chain recombines TRBV3-1 (or the pseudogene TRBV3-2) with TRBJ2-3; D unclear. Trimming shortened V by 0 bases and J by 0 bases, and 4 bases separated the two germline ends. In germline, CDR1 is LGHDT, CDR2 YNNKEL (reference sequence). The length of the CDR3 is 14 residues.

The chain couples TRBV6-5 to TRBJ1-1; no firm D call. The CDR3 has 10 amino acids. From germline, CDR1 is MNHEY and CDR2 SVGAGI. V was cut by 9 bases and J by 3 bases, with 5 bases left in between. As DNA, the CDR3 is TGTGCCAGTGGGTACACTGAAGCTTTCTTT. Protein sequence: CASGYTEAFF.